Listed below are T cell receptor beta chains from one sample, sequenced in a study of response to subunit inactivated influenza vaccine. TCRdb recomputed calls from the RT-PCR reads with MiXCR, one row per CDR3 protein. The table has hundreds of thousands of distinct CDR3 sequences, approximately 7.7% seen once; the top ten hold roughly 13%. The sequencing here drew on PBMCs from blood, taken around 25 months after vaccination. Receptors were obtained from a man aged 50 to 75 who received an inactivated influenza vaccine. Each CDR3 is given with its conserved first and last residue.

CASSWTDLTDTQYF	TRBV5-1	TRBJ2-3
CASSTESRNSPLHF	TRBV18	TRBJ1-6
CASSPPLQRRGETQYF	TRBV28	TRBJ2-5
CASSANLRGPNTGELFF	TRBV9	TRBJ2-2
CASRVPGGEKLFF	TRBV6-6	TRBJ1-4
CASSKGQKETQYF	TRBV7-8	TRBJ2-5
CASSQDRVQETQYF	TRBV5-1	TRBJ2-5
CASRPSVYNEQFF	TRBV6-1	TRBJ2-1
CASSLGRGTNEKLFF	TRBV5-1	TRBJ1-4
CASSQGTGANVLTF	TRBV12-3/TRBV12-4	TRBJ2-6
CASFPLGLAGVHTDTQYF	TRBV11-2	TRBJ2-3
CASRTSGRYEQYF	TRBV6-2/TRBV6-3	TRBJ2-7
CASSWGLAGTSRDTGELFF	TRBV7-8	TRBJ2-2
CATSDSFSETDTQYF	TRBV24-1	TRBJ2-3
CAISESSRNNEQFF	TRBV10-3	TRBJ2-1
CASSLGLATQDTQYF	TRBV7-8	TRBJ2-3
CASSLVRSGGYTF	TRBV7-8	TRBJ1-2
CATSDRSGSPTDTQYF	TRBV24-1	TRBJ2-3
CASSLRGVGEQYF	TRBV3-1	TRBJ2-7
CSATPPALRYEQYF	TRBV20-1	TRBJ2-7
CASSYTGTRNIQYF	TRBV7-9	TRBJ2-4
CASSVGLAGGRETQYF	TRBV9	TRBJ2-5
CSVALGSNQPQHF	TRBV29-1	TRBJ1-5
CSAMTSGGVKTQYF	TRBV20-1	TRBJ2-5
CASSDGLANTGELFF	TRBV2	TRBJ2-2
CASSLRGWGGEAFF	TRBV9	TRBJ1-1
CASSARTDTEAFF	TRBV5-5	TRBJ1-1
CSVAGLAGSYNEQFF	TRBV29-1	TRBJ2-1
CASSQNPGNQPQHF	TRBV12-3/TRBV12-4	TRBJ1-5
CASSQDRGGRETQYF	TRBV4-3	TRBJ2-5
CASSLATAGNEKLFF	TRBV7-2	TRBJ1-4
CASTPRPGRDYEQYF	TRBV7-2	TRBJ2-7
CASSLDSGTGGVKAEQYF	TRBV28	TRBJ2-7
CASSWQGVSPYEQYF	TRBV11-1	TRBJ2-7
CASTKRGEETQYF	TRBV12-3/TRBV12-4	TRBJ2-5
CSAASTNNSPLHF	TRBV20-1	TRBJ1-6
CASSLAPQGPTYEQYF	TRBV11-2	TRBJ2-7
CSARPETLLGYTF	TRBV20-1	TRBJ1-2
CASSPGQGVVFEQYF	TRBV5-1	TRBJ2-7
CASRNRVDDTDTQYF	TRBV7-2	TRBJ2-3
CASSLGTIGRGFDYGYTF	TRBV5-1	TRBJ1-2
CATSSLVVNNEQFF	TRBV15	TRBJ2-1
CASNGDGSSYNSPLHF	TRBV9	TRBJ1-6
CASSWSSARYEQYF	TRBV6-5	TRBJ2-7
CSATEKGYEQYF	TRBV20-1	TRBJ2-7
CAWSVYPQTSYEQYF	TRBV30	TRBJ2-7
CASSQTGGMSNEQFF	TRBV4-3	TRBJ2-1
CASRRPGAATNEKLFF	TRBV28	TRBJ1-4
CASSLIPGVDTEAFF	TRBV12-3/TRBV12-4	TRBJ1-1
CASSRWGDGYTF	TRBV3-1	TRBJ1-2
CASTPQENTEAFF	TRBV10-2	TRBJ1-1
CASSQDRVGAPQHF	TRBV4-3	TRBJ1-5
CSARDFGQMENIQYF	TRBV20-1	TRBJ2-4
CASSFHRVPNTGELFF	TRBV7-8	TRBJ2-2
CASSLAMDPTVGYTF	TRBV7-2	TRBJ1-2